The TCR beta chain described here comes from a study of T cell repertoires in cytomegalovirus infection. On the study more broadly: TCR beta signatures that were public indicated CMV infection and matching HLA type.

The CDR3 covers 13 residues. Trimming took 2 bases from V and 1 from J, leaving 5 bases between them. The germline CDR1 and CDR2 sequences are LNHNV and YYDKDF (reference sequence). Overall study findings and caveats: HLA-C-restricted, CMV-specific TCR beta clonotypes were dominant ex vivo.

TCRdb fed the reads into MiXCR, producing one record per CDR3 protein. The repertoire consists of around 140,000 distinct CDR3 sequences, with over 30% occurring once and the leading ten covering 52%. Notes on this clonotype: Its antigen is currently unknown.

Specimen: CD8+ T cells from cultured PBMCs, collected from culture after CMV antigen stimulation. The chain employs TRBV15 and TRBJ1-1, with D hard to call. The sequence was obtained from a human donor in good health (CMV status not recorded). Some clones in this sample may be carry-over from other donors' samples. CDR3 in DNA: TGTGCCACCAGCAGACCGGAGAACACTGAAGCTTTCTTT. It specifies CATSRPENTEAFF.